The present T cell receptor (beta chain) was sequenced within a study of shared clonotypes between healthy human individuals. With unsorted samples, genomic DNA was obtained from approximately 96 million PBMCs. The CDR3 loop spans 14 amino acids. Germline lookup yields CDR1 MNHEY and CDR2 SMNVEV (reference sequence). V was clipped by 5 bases and J by 3 bases, with 11 bases between them. PCR replicates performed on unsorted PBMC used 300 to 350 ng DNA, roughly 27,000 T cell genomes. Repertoires were generated with immunoSEQ multiplex PCR, while TCRdb's copy carries only in-frame clones and drops some. This sample has roughly 500,000 clones, with roughly 80% found just once.

The chain joins TRBV27 to TRBJ2-1; a weak D match, TRBD2 (6 bases). This receptor was taken from a woman aged 40 to 50 in good health. Some clones in this sample may be carry-over from other donors' samples. The sample comprised PBMCs. Here the CDR3 DNA reads TGTGCCAGCAGTCCCCAGGGAGGCTACAATGAGCAGTTCTTC. Its translation: CASSPQGGYNEQFF.